This passage covers 26 T cell receptor beta chains from one sample sequenced in a study of blood T cells in healthy people across ages. It was with a sample-barcoded 5' primer and a J-beta primer mix that a second PCR of roughly 7 to 12 cycles was run. TCRdb called the 5' RACE reads again in MiXCR, with one record for every CDR3 protein. The sample holds approximately 1,700,000 distinct CDR3 sequences, roughly two fifths seen once. Sequenced sample: blood. The receptor source for this set is a human donor in good health.

This clonotype has a handful of counts. The J gene is TRBJ2-6, the V gene TRBV7-8, with D perhaps TRBD2 (5 bases). CDR1 is SGHVS and CDR2 is FQNEAQ in the germline V gene. V was clipped by 1 base and J by 0 bases, with 10 bases between them. The CDR3 length is 17 residues. CDR3 sequence (DNA): TGTGCCAGCAGCTTAGAGGAGGATATCTCTGGGGCCAACGTCCTGACTTTC. Translation: CASSLEEDISGANVLTF.

This clonotype was counted between two and nine times. This chain connects TRBV7-9 to TRBJ1-2; no clear D gene. This CDR3 is built from 14 residues. V shed 5 bases and J shed 7 bases, with 17 bases lying between them. CDR1 is SEHNR, CDR2 FQNEAQ, per germline (reference sequence). CDR3 in DNA: TGTGCCAGCAGCCTAACCTCCTCCGCGGGTGGCTACACCTTC. As protein: CASSLTSSAGGYTF.

This clonotype showed up just a few times. The V call is TRBV3-1, the J call TRBJ1-5; the match to TRBD1 covers 10 bases. V lost 4 bases, J lost 9 bases, and 6 bases stayed unmatched. This CDR3 is built from 14 residues. Germline V gene lookup returns CDR1 LGHDT and CDR2 YNNKEL (reference sequence). As DNA, the CDR3 is TGTGCCAGCAGCCCGGGGACAGGGGATCGGCCCCAGCATTTT. This sequence encodes CASSPGTGDRPQHF.

The J gene is TRBJ2-5, the V gene TRBV9; no clear D gene. Germline loops: CDR1 SGDLS, CDR2 YYNGEE. CDR3 length: 13 residues. The V end lost 4 bases, the J end lost 5 bases, and 12 bases lay between the germline ends. CDR3: CASSLDGLETQYF. Here the CDR3 DNA reads TGTGCCAGCAGCCTCGACGGGTTGGAGACCCAGTACTTC.

A few counts support this clonotype. The chain uses TRBV6-6 and TRBJ2-7; D gene unclear. The CDR3 runs to 13 residues. With 6 bases removed from V and 2 bases from J, the gap between germline ends came to 11 bases. Per the germline V gene, CDR1 is MNHNY and CDR2 is SVGAGI (reference sequence). The DNA for the CDR3 is TGTGCCAGCAGCTCATATGAGGCCTACGAGCAGTACTTC. As protein: CASSSYEAYEQYF.

Details on this clonotype: The junction departs from germline at one end; a sequencing error may be responsible. This sequence joins TRBV6-2 or TRBV6-3 and TRBJ2-4; 16 bases are a match to TRBD2. The DNA matches TRBJ2-7 better at its end, which makes the J call doubtful. From germline, CDR1 is MNHEY and CDR2 SVGEGT. The length of the CDR3 is 19 residues. The CDR3 reads CACSSPPGLAGGTYYEQYF. The CDR3, as DNA: TGTGCCTGCAGTTCTCCGCCGGGACTAGCGGGGGGGACCTACTACGAGCAGTACTTC.

The rearrangement links TRBV20-1 to TRBJ2-7; TRBD1 matches at 8 bases. The CDR3 is made up of 14 amino acids. Germline CDR1 is DFQATT and CDR2 is SNEGSKA (reference sequence). With V trimmed by 6 bases and J by 3 bases, 10 bases remained unmatched. The CDR3 region is CSALSGRGLYEQYF. CDR3 in DNA: TGCAGTGCCCTTTCGGGCAGGGGGCTCTACGAGCAGTACTTC.

This clonotype has more than one count but fewer than ten. The J gene is TRBJ1-1, the V gene TRBV28; 11 positions agree with TRBD1. Germline V lookup: CDR1 MDHEN, CDR2 SYDVKM. This CDR3 has 16 residues. Losses at the gene ends were 5 bases for V and 3 bases for J; bases not matched to a gene: 8. The CDR3 DNA sequence: TGTGCCAGCAGTCTCTGGACAGGGGGCAGTGACACTGAAGCTTTCTTT. Protein sequence: CASSLWTGGSDTEAFF.

This clonotype turned up a few times. This sequence joins TRBV4-2 and TRBJ2-3, with D maybe TRBD2 (6 bases). V was pared by 1 base and J by 0 bases, with 8 bases between. Looked up from germline, CDR1 is LGHNA and CDR2 is YNFKEQ. The CDR3 consists of 15 residues. CDR3 sequence (DNA): TGTGCCAGCAGCCAAGGGAGGGGAAGCACAGATACGCAGTATTTT. It specifies CASSQGRGSTDTQYF.

The chain employs TRBV4-1 and TRBJ2-1; 8 nucleotides agree with TRBD1. The CDR3 runs to 14 residues. Germline CDR1 and CDR2: MGHRA and YSYEKL. Trimming took 1 base from V and 9 from J; bases not matched to a gene: 5. DNA of the CDR3: TGCGCCAGCAGCCAAGGCAGGGGGCAGGTTGAGCAGTTCTTC. This codes for CASSQGRGQVEQFF.

This clonotype was detected many times. J is TRBJ2-3 and V is TRBV12-3 or TRBV12-4, with 11 positions matching TRBD1. CDR3 length: 15 amino acids. V lost 5 bases and J lost 5; bases outside the gene matches: 6. CDR3 region: CASSTGTGGGDTQYF. The CDR3 DNA sequence: TGTGCCAGCAGTACGGGGACAGGGGGGGGAGATACGCAGTATTTT.

The rearrangement uses TRBV7-9 and TRBJ2-7; D remains ambiguous. The tail of the sequence fits TRBJ2-4 better, so the J call may be wrong. This CDR3 contains 15 residues. CDR1 SEHNR and CDR2 FQNEAQ come from the germline V gene (reference sequence). In DNA form, the CDR3 reads TGTGCCAGCAGTGACCGCGACAAAATCCGAAACATTCAGTACTTC. Residues: CASSDRDKIRNIQYF.

This clonotype has a handful of counts. The chain links TRBV25-1 to TRBJ2-4; 7 bases align to TRBD1. The ends lost 1 base at V and 1 base at J; junction bases unmatched: 7. This CDR3 has 17 residues. CDR1 MGHDK and CDR2 SYGVNS come from the germline V gene. This CDR3 is CASSEWQGVGAKNIQYF. In DNA form, the CDR3 reads TGTGCCAGCAGTGAATGGCAGGGGGTGGGGGCCAAAAACATTCAGTACTTC.

The chain combines TRBV15 with TRBJ1-1; unclear D gene. V dropped 4 bases and J dropped 0 bases, with 6 bases sitting between them. In germline, CDR1 is LNHNV, CDR2 YYDKDF (reference sequence). The CDR3 runs 13 residues. The CDR3 sequence: CATSTVMNTEAFF. CDR3 nucleotide sequence: TGTGCCACCAGCACAGTAATGAACACTGAAGCTTTCTTT. Drawing the rest from reference TRBV15 and TRBJ1-1, the complete variable domain is DAMVIQNPRYQVTQFGKPVTLSCSQTLNHNVMYWYQQKSSQAPKLLFHYYDKDFNNEADTPDNFQSRRPNTSFCFLDIRSPGLGDTAMYLCATSTVMNTEAFFGQGTRLTVV.

This clonotype turned up a few times. The rearrangement links TRBV6-2 or TRBV6-3 to TRBJ2-1, with 9 bases fitting TRBD2. The CDR3 sequence is 14 residues long. V shed 8 bases, J shed 9 bases, and the junction held 11 bases outside the gene matches. Germline V gene lookup returns CDR1 MNHEY and CDR2 SVGEGT. CDR3 in DNA: TGTGCCAGCCTCAGGGCGGGGGGGCAAGGTGAGCAGTTCTTC. Translating gives CASLRAGGQGEQFF.

The chain recombines TRBV7-9 with TRBJ2-1; no firm D call. V was shortened by 5 bases and J by 14 bases, with 13 bases between the two germline ends. There are 11 residues in the CDR3. Germline V gene data show CDR1 as SEHNR and CDR2 as FQNEAQ (reference sequence). The CDR3 sequence is CASSDRRVEFF. The CDR3 DNA reads TGTGCCAGCAGCGATAGAAGGGTTGAGTTCTTC.

The sample holds a few counts of this clonotype. This rearrangement joins TRBV7-2 to TRBJ1-5; maybe TRBD1 (5 bases). This CDR3 contains 14 residues. V was clipped by 2 bases and J by 5 bases, with 10 bases between them. Germline CDR1 is SGHTA and CDR2 is FQGNSA. DNA of the CDR3: TGTGCCAGCAGCTTACATAGGGGCGATCAGCCCCAGCATTTT. Residues: CASSLHRGDQPQHF.

This chain links TRBV5-1 with TRBJ2-5; 7 positions match TRBD1. The germline V gene has CDR1 SGHRS and CDR2 YFSETQ. This CDR3 contains 15 residues. J lost 2 bases, V lost 0 bases, and 4 bases had no gene match. Here the CDR3 reads CASSLEPGQQETQYF. The CDR3 bases are TGCGCCAGCAGCTTGGAACCGGGACAGCAAGAGACCCAGTACTTC. Combining the CDR3 with reference TRBV5-1 and TRBJ2-5 gives the whole variable domain KAGVTQTPRYLIKTRGQQVTLSCSPISGHRSVSWYQQTPGQGLQFLFEYFSETQRNKGNFPGRFSGRQFSNSRSEMNVSTLELGDSALYLCASSLEPGQQETQYFGPGTRLLVL.

The chain has TRBV7-2 and TRBJ2-4; D may correspond to TRBD1 or TRBD2 (6 bases each). CDR1 is SGHTA, CDR2 FQGNSA, per germline. CDR3 length equals 17 residues. The V gene lost 4 bases and the J gene lost 6 bases, with 22 bases spanning the gap. The chain's CDR3 is CASSSSRGGLWGNIQYF. CDR3 DNA: TGTGCCAGCAGCTCCTCCCGTGGGGGGCTCTGGGGAAACATTCAGTACTTC.

This clonotype was observed at least ten times. This chain links TRBV29-1 with TRBJ2-7, with D possibly TRBD1 on 6 matching bases. The CDR3 extends over 11 amino acids. V dropped 6 bases and J dropped 4 bases, with 10 bases sitting between them. Looked up from germline, CDR1 is SQVTM and CDR2 is ANQGSEA. The CDR3 nucleotides are TGCAGCGTCTTTACAGGGTACGAGCAGTACTTC. Translating gives CSVFTGYEQYF.

This clonotype was observed a handful of times. The chain employs TRBV29-1 and TRBJ2-3; TRBD2 might be the D (6 bases). Per the germline V gene, CDR1 is SQVTM and CDR2 is ANQGSEA. V gave up 4 bases and J gave up 4 bases, with 18 bases separating them. The CDR3 covers 15 residues. The CDR3 DNA reads as TGCAGCGTTGCCCTGACTAGTCTCCGGGCAGATACGCAGTATTTT. It specifies CSVALTSLRADTQYF.

This clonotype was detected only a few times. The V call is TRBV18, the J call TRBJ2-6; unclear D gene. The ends were cut back, 10 bases at V and 0 bases at J, with 7 bases in the middle. The germline gives CDR1 KGHSH, CDR2 LQKENI. This CDR3 is built from 13 residues. CDR3 nucleotide sequence: TGTGCCACCTACCCCTCTGGGGCCAACGTCCTGACTTTC. This encodes CATYPSGANVLTF. Combining the CDR3 with reference TRBV18 and TRBJ2-6 gives the whole variable domain NAGVMQNPRHLVRRRGQEARLRCSPMKGHSHVYWYRQLPEEGLKFMVYLQKENIIDESGMPKERFSAEFPKEGPSILRIQQVVRGDSAAYFCATYPSGANVLTFGAGSRLTVL.

V gene TRBV9 combines with J gene TRBJ1-3, with D hard to call. The CDR3 length is 14 residues. V shed 0 bases and J shed 4 bases, with 8 bases lying between them. CDR1 and CDR2 from the germline V gene are SGDLS and YYNGEE. The CDR3 loop is CASSVGSPGNTIYF. The CDR3 region has the DNA TGTGCCAGCAGCGTAGGTTCCCCGGGAAACACCATATATTTT.

The V call is TRBV4-1, the J call TRBJ2-1; possible D gene TRBD1, 6 bases. Trimming removed 0 bases from V and 3 bases from J, with 12 bases in between. Germline CDR1 reads MGHRA; CDR2 reads YSYEKL. CDR3 length equals 16 residues. CDR3 nucleotides: TGCGCCAGCAGCCAAGAACCTACAGGGAACTACAATGAGCAGTTCTTC. It is translated as CASSQEPTGNYNEQFF.

This clonotype showed up many times. The chain carries TRBV7-9 and TRBJ2-2, with TRBD1 matching 10 bases. CDR3 length: 15 residues. With 5 bases clipped from V and 5 bases from J, the junction kept 5 bases outside the gene matches. Germline loops: CDR1 SEHNR, CDR2 FQNEAQ (reference sequence). The CDR3 loop is CASSLGTGDTGELFF. CDR3 bases: TGTGCCAGCAGCCTAGGGACAGGGGATACCGGGGAGCTGTTTTTT.

This clonotype has a count of ten or more. V and J are TRBV9 and TRBJ2-3, with TRBD2 matching 7 bases. Germline CDR1 reads SGDLS; CDR2 reads YYNGEE. The CDR3 has 16 amino acids. V was pared by 2 bases and J by 4 bases, with 10 bases of the junction left unmatched. Here the CDR3 DNA reads TGTGCCAGCAGCGTTCTCGGACTAGGGGTGGCAGATACGCAGTATTTT. Amino acid sequence: CASSVLGLGVADTQYF.